These 25 T cell receptor beta chains share one sample of origin, sequenced in a study of cytomegalovirus exposure and HLA in healthy donors (dated by TCRdb to between 2016 and 2019). Libraries were prepared through the immunoSEQ multiplex PCR assay. Sourced from immuneACCESS, this table was stored by TCRdb with only in-frame sequences that have V and J called. A share of the clones is absent; for the studies checked, an unresolved V gene accounts for under half, and the remainder has no known explanation. Within this sample are approximately 73,000 clones, with approximately 96% of them counted one time only. The top ten hold approximately 3.4% of the sample. Sequencing was carried out using PBMCs. Receptor source: a young man in good health and CMV-seronegative.

The J gene is TRBJ1-5, the V gene TRBV21-1; the DNA was not used to check the table's D call, TRBD1. TRBV21-1 is termed a pseudogene. The CDR3 is 19 amino acids. The CDR3 coding sequence is TGTGCCAGCAGCCACCATTTTGGACAGGGGGTGTCCGGCAATCAGCCCCAGCATTTT. As protein: CASSHHFGQGVSGNQPQHF.

The chain carries TRBV6-1 and TRBJ1-5, with 11 bases aligning to TRBD1. Germline CDR1 is MNHNS and CDR2 is SASEGT. J was trimmed by 12 bases and V by 1 base; bases with no gene match: 5. CDR3 length: 14 amino acids. In nucleotides, the CDR3 is TGTGCCAGCAGTGAAGATGGACAGGGGGCTAGCCAGCATTTT. Translating gives CASSEDGQGASQHF.

The rearrangement joins TRBV7-9 to TRBJ2-3, with 11 bases lining up with TRBD2. Germline V CDR1 and CDR2: SEHNR, FQNEAQ (reference sequence). V was pared by 5 bases and J by 4 bases, with 5 bases of the junction left unmatched. CDR3 length: 15 amino acids. For the CDR3, the DNA is TGTGCCAGCAGCGCTAGCGGGGGGTACGCAGATACGCAGTATTTT. Translation: CASSASGGYADTQYF. Full variable domain (missing parts from reference TRBV7-9 and TRBJ2-3): DTGVSQNPRHKITKRGQNVTFRCDPISEHNRLYWYRQTLGQGPEFLTYFQNEAQLEKSRLLSDRFSAERPKGSFSTLEIQRTEQGDSAMYLCASSASGGYADTQYFGPGTRLTVL.

The chain combines TRBV29-1 with TRBJ1-4; 9 bases fit TRBD1. The CDR3 sequence is 13 residues long. Germline CDR1 reads SQVTM; CDR2 reads ANQGSEA. The J segment lost 8 bases and the V segment lost 4 bases, leaving 5 bases of the junction unmatched. CDR3 nucleotide sequence: TGCAGCGTTGGACAGGGGGGAGGAGAAAAACTGTTTTTT. Translation gives CSVGQGGGEKLFF.

The J gene is TRBJ1-5, the V gene TRBV27; D possibly corresponds to TRBD1 (6 bases). The CDR3 consists of 16 residues. Trimming cost V 0 bases and J 5 bases, with 14 bases left between them. Per germline, CDR1 MNHEY and CDR2 SMNVEV (reference sequence). The CDR3 protein is CASSLSPGTNHQPQHF. CDR3 DNA: TGTGCCAGCAGTTTATCGCCAGGGACAAATCATCAGCCCCAGCATTTT.

The chain has TRBV6-5 and TRBJ2-1; the match to TRBD1 covers 7 bases. Germline-derived CDR1 and CDR2 are MNHEY and SVGAGI. V trimming: 7 bases; J trimming: 7 bases; junction bases outside the gene matches: 7. This CDR3 is 13 amino acids long. In nucleotides, the CDR3 is TGTGCCAGCATGGGACAGACTCTAAATGAGCAGTTCTTC. This sequence encodes CASMGQTLNEQFF.

The rearrangement joins TRBV19 to TRBJ2-7, with D perhaps TRBD1 (5 bases). Deletions cut 5 bases from V and 0 bases from J, with 11 bases between. The CDR3 totals 14 residues. CDR1 is LNHDA and CDR2 is SQIVND in the germline V gene (reference sequence). This CDR3 reads CASSSQVASYEQYF. The CDR3 DNA is TGTGCCAGTAGTTCACAGGTAGCCTCCTACGAGCAGTACTTC.

This clone was recorded once. The gene calls are TRBV10-2 and TRBJ2-5; 10 bases are a match to TRBD2. In germline, CDR1 is WSHSY, CDR2 SAAADI. Trimming removed 10 bases from V and 1 base from J; junction bases left unmatched: 6. The CDR3 is 14 residues long. The CDR3 DNA is TGCGCCACCCAACTAGCGGGGCTCCAAGAGACCCAGTACTTC. This codes for CATQLAGLQETQYF.

V is TRBV27 and J is TRBJ2-1, with 9 bases that match TRBD2. With V trimmed by 6 bases and J by 3 bases, 12 bases remained unmatched. CDR3 length: 17 residues. Germline assignment: CDR1 MNHEY and CDR2 SMNVEV (reference sequence). CDR3 DNA: TGTGCCAGCAGCGGTTATATAGCGGGGGCCGGCTACAATGAGCAGTTCTTC. Translated: CASSGYIAGAGYNEQFF.

The chain joins TRBV5-1 to TRBJ1-2; unclear D gene. The germline V gene has CDR1 SGHRS and CDR2 YFSETQ. V gave up 0 bases and J gave up 7 bases, with 10 bases separating them. CDR3 length equals 13 residues. The CDR3: CASSLDSPRGYTF. The DNA for the CDR3 is TGCGCCAGCAGCTTGGACAGCCCTCGTGGCTACACCTTC.

The V and J genes are TRBV6-1 and TRBJ1-6, with D maybe TRBD1 (6 bases). Germline V gene sequence: CDR1 MNHNS, CDR2 SASEGT. This CDR3 has 15 amino acids. V gave up 2 bases and J gave up 12 bases, with 17 bases separating them. CDR3 sequence reads: CASSEWETGAVPLHF. As DNA, the CDR3 is TGTGCCAGCAGTGAATGGGAGACAGGAGCCGTACCCCTCCACTTT.

The chain recombines TRBV7-2 with TRBJ2-1, with 7 bases aligning to TRBD2. J lost 5 bases, V lost 4 bases, and 17 bases had no gene match. CDR1 and CDR2 (germline): SGHTA, FQGNSA. The CDR3 length is 18 residues. CDR3 amino acids: CASSSSGLNPFRDNEQFF. CDR3 DNA: TGTGCCAGCAGCTCCTCGGGACTAAATCCTTTTCGTGACAATGAGCAGTTCTTC.

The chain employs TRBV6-1 and TRBJ2-7; D gene ambiguous. Per germline, CDR1 MNHNS and CDR2 SASEGT. The V end lost 5 bases, the J end lost 2 bases, and 7 bases lay between the germline ends. The CDR3 sequence is 12 residues long. CDR3 protein: CASSHNPYEQYF. DNA for the CDR3: TGTGCCAGCAGTCACAACCCCTACGAGCAGTACTTC.

In its sample, this clone was seen once. V gene TRBV4-3 combines with J gene TRBJ2-7; no definite D call. Trimming removed 0 bases from V and 3 bases from J, with 6 bases in between. Germline V gene lookup returns CDR1 LGHNA and CDR2 YSLEER. This CDR3 is 13 amino acids long. The CDR3 DNA reads as TGCGCCAGCAGCCAAGATTCAGGCTACGAGCAGTACTTC. Its protein product is CASSQDSGYEQYF.

A note on this clone: This likely comes from a read error, as the CDR3 has no conserved phenylalanine or tryptophan at its end. Because the CDR3's place on the DNA is in doubt, the DNA is left out and the CDR3 is given as listed by TCRdb. CDR3 residues: CAWSVKGTGGKGTFS. This chain connects TRBV30 to TRBJ1-4. Both ends counted, the CDR3 spans 15 residues. CDR1 and CDR2 from the germline V gene are GTSNPN and SVGIG (reference sequence).

This clone was detected once. This chain links TRBV6-5 with TRBJ2-1, with 7 nucleotides matching TRBD2. With 7 bases clipped from V and 6 bases from J, the junction kept 9 bases outside the gene matches. The CDR3 length is 14 residues. CDR1 MNHEY and CDR2 SVGAGI come from the germline V gene. The DNA for the CDR3 is TGTGCCAGCAAAGTTGGACTAGACGGCAATGAGCAGTTCTTC. Protein sequence: CASKVGLDGNEQFF.

The J gene is TRBJ1-2, the V gene TRBV5-8; a possible D gene is TRBD1 (5 bases). The V gene's germline CDR1 is SGHTS and CDR2 YDEGEE. This CDR3 is built from 18 residues. The V and J ends lost 3 bases and 5 bases respectively, with 26 bases between them. This CDR3 is CASSSFSAGAFSGYGYTF. CDR3 sequence (DNA): TGTGCCAGCAGCTCCTTTTCGGCTGGGGCCTTCAGTGGGTATGGCTACACCTTC.

Written as DNA, the CDR3 is TGTGCCAGCAGCGTTTACATCCGATACACCGGGGAGCTGTTTTTT. It encodes CASSVYIRYTGELFF. The genes are TRBV2 and TRBJ2-2; no definite D call. The CDR3 totals 15 residues. Germline V gene sequence: CDR1 SNHLY, CDR2 FYNNEI. Trimming pared 6 bases from V and 3 bases from J, leaving 14 bases between.

This chain links TRBV27 with TRBJ2-3, with 15 bases fitting TRBD2. This CDR3 contains 19 residues. Germline loops: CDR1 MNHEY, CDR2 SMNVEV (reference sequence). V trimming: 2 bases; J trimming: 5 bases; junction bases outside the gene matches: 11. The CDR3, as DNA: TGTGCCAGCAGTTTAAGGGCCATAGGACTAGCGGGGGGGCAAGATACGCAGTATTTT. Amino acids: CASSLRAIGLAGGQDTQYF.

In regard to this clone: Relative to the germline gene, one junction end is altered; a read error may explain this. The gene calls are TRBV6-1 and TRBJ2-1; 12 nucleotides agree with TRBD2. Germline lookup yields CDR1 MNHNS and CDR2 SASEGT. This CDR3 has 17 amino acids. As DNA, the CDR3 is TGTGCCAGCAGGGAAGGGGGCCTAGCGGGGGGGCGAGGTGAGCAGTTCTTC. Encoded protein: CASREGGLAGGRGEQFF.

Only one count was recorded for this clone. The chain is built from TRBV7-9 and TRBJ2-3, with D perhaps matching TRBD2 (6 bases). There are 15 residues in the CDR3. Between the trimmed V and J ends, which lost 0 bases and 6 bases, there was a span of 13 bases. CDR1 is SEHNR, CDR2 FQNEAQ, per germline (reference sequence). The CDR3 DNA is TGTGCCAGCAGCTTAGCGGGGGGTACCCATGATACGCAGTATTTT. Translated: CASSLAGGTHDTQYF.

The genes are TRBV5-8 and TRBJ2-7, with D unclear. The CDR3 consists of 11 residues. Trimming cost V 6 bases and J 4 bases, with 8 bases left between them. Germline V lookup: CDR1 SGHTS, CDR2 YDEGEE. In DNA, the CDR3 is TGTGCCAGCACCCTAGATTACGAGCAGTACTTC. This codes for CASTLDYEQYF.

V gene TRBV6-1 combines with J gene TRBJ2-5; weak D call: TRBD1 (7 bases). There are 15 residues in the CDR3. V was pared by 3 bases and J by 2 bases, with 13 bases between. The V gene's germline CDR1 is MNHNS and CDR2 SASEGT. CDR3 amino acids: CASSELQGRQETQYF. The CDR3 nucleotides read TGTGCCAGCAGTGAGTTACAGGGGAGGCAAGAGACCCAGTACTTC.

The gene calls are TRBV13 and TRBJ1-6, with D maybe TRBD1 (6 bases). V shed 0 bases and J shed 8 bases, with 11 bases lying between them. CDR3 length equals 15 residues. Germline CDR1 reads PRHDT; CDR2 reads FYEKMQ (reference sequence). CDR3 region: CASSLGQGGHSPLHF. For the CDR3, the DNA is TGTGCCAGCAGCTTAGGACAGGGTGGCCATTCACCCCTCCACTTT.

V usage is TRBV4-1 and J usage is TRBJ2-5, with D hard to call. This CDR3 contains 14 residues. Germline lookup yields CDR1 MGHRA and CDR2 YSYEKL. V dropped 1 base and J dropped 1 base, with 7 bases sitting between them. The CDR3 DNA reads as TGCGCCAGCAGCCAAGTTCTCCCCCAAGAGACCCAGTACTTC. Translation: CASSQVLPQETQYF.